The present T cell receptor (beta chain) was sequenced within a study of shared clonotypes between healthy human individuals (dated by TCRdb to 2018 to 2020). With regard to the full study: A couple of women and a few men aged 18 to 49 years were included in the cohort. Leukapheresis yielded between about 0.94 and 8.9 billion PBMCs per donor. For each donor, three plates each were used for CD4 naive and CD4 memory, two plates were used for CD8 naive, and one plate was used for CD8 memory. Blood TCR repertoires of roughly five healthy adults were deeply sequenced to estimate repertoire size and the extent of clonotype sharing between individuals. Libraries were prepared and TCR repertoires were sequenced by different laboratories using diverse techniques, in order to increase sequencing depth and limit assay-specific biases. General conclusions and limits of the study: Compared with non-shared clonotypes, clonotypes shared by all four sorted-subset donors had higher generation probabilities. When a handful of donors were compared, the shared fraction of clonotypes was about 5.4% for naive CD4, around 3.5% for naive CD8, 2.3% for memory CD4, and under 0.5% for memory CD8. Larger estimated clonotype richness was generally found for naive subsets than for memory subsets. Based on pairwise subsampling, the degree of clonotype sharing among donors was expected to be affected by sequencing depth. Because the study included only a small number of donors, the genetic and exposure-history diversity represented was limited. Incomplete sequencing was indicated by rarefaction of sorted-subset datasets, despite the large sequencing depth. Sampling was restricted to blood, and TCR repertoires in tissues likely differ from the TCR repertoires found in blood.

In regard to this clone: The antigen it binds to is not known. No much larger clonotype is one base removed from it; base qualities were not supplied.

V sheds 8 bases and J sheds 8 bases, leaving 18 bases between their ends. Looking up the germline V gene yields CDR1 SNHLY and CDR2 FYNNEI. The CDR3 numbers 14 residues from cysteine through phenylalanine. The DNA shown is the 42-base CDR3, in frame from base 1. The donors were healthy, HIV-negative adults with no recently reported acute infections or vaccinations. Every donor was a Caucasian adult residing in Nashville, Tennessee, USA. Magnetic negative selection was used to enrich CD4+ T cells, after which naive cells were positively selected on CD45RA and the negative fraction became the memory subset. Blood was collected by leukapheresis, and PBMCs were isolated by Ficoll-Histopaque density gradient centrifugation and then cryopreserved in liquid nitrogen vapor phase. Purity and quantity of every magnetically sorted T cell population were checked by analytical flow cytometry. Genomic DNA was isolated from every sorted fraction and measured by UV absorbance on a Nanodrop 2000c.

Using the deep immunoSEQ assay, multiplex PCR amplified TCR CDR3 regions from genomic DNA. For each cell subset, the extracted genomic DNA was distributed evenly across all wells of several immunoSEQ 96-well plates, and each plate served as one replicate. Each replicate PCR for sorted subsets received 150 to 250 ng genomic DNA, equal to roughly 30,000 T cell genomes. Purified libraries were quantified with a Qubit 3.0 fluorometer, sized on a Bioanalyzer 2100, and re-quantified with the KAPA Library Quantification kit. A separate single-read 150-cycle Illumina NextSeq 550 flow cell was used to sequence each immunoSEQ 96-well plate. On the authors' methods: The immunoSEQ output contained only junctional sequences without quality scores, so filtering could not match that applied to full-length reads. To assign V/J genes and CDR3, sequences were annotated using PyIR, a Python wrapper for IgBLAST v1.9, with IMGT germline references. Any read was removed if the V/J assignment was weak (E-value above 1e-6), the CDR3 was missing, or the read contained stop codons, out-of-frame junctions, or ambiguous translated residues. V3J clonotypes were defined as sequences sharing an identical inferred V gene, J gene, and CDR3 amino acid sequence. Percentage overlap between repertoires was computed as shared unique clonotypes divided by the size of the smaller repertoire. Repertoire richness was assessed with RTK rarefaction, the Chao1 estimator, and Recon v2.1 estimates of unobserved clonotypes. OLGA was used to compute generation probabilities for all TCRbeta clonotypes that the gDNA method yielded from a few donors. Entries here come from immuneACCESS through TCRdb and include only in-frame sequences with V and J called. Some clones fail to appear in such tables; in the studies checked, an unresolved V gene covers under half of the shortfall, and the cause of the remainder is unknown. The V and J calls and clone size were taken over from that table, and D and trimming were inferred from the DNA. For this sample the table gives 2 million to 3 million clones, of which approximately 94% were detected only once. The ten largest clones add up to 0.11% to 0.15% of the sample.

This sequence uses TRBV2 and TRBJ1-4; TRBD1 is perhaps the D gene, given 6 matching bases. The sequence was collected from a man aged 18 to 29 in good health. Sequencing input: naive CD4+ T cells sorted from blood. This specimen's cell subset or site label, interpreted: CD45RA+ positively selected. The nucleotide sequence reads TGTGCCAGCGCAGCGGGGGGCGGTGGAGAAAAACTGTTTTTT. Its product reads: CASAAGGGGEKLFF.